The 25 T cell receptor beta chains below come from one sample, sequenced in a study of response to subunit inactivated influenza vaccine (dated by TCRdb to about 2018). The library was prepared using RT-PCR. Sequencing was carried out with an Illumina HiSeq 2500. Clones were called with MiXCR by TCRdb after fastp trimmed the public reads at Q25, and only in-frame beta chains were retained. Rows matching on CDR3 protein sequence are summarized as one entry with the most common DNA and genes. The sample table shows 860,000 or so distinct CDR3 sequences, and less than 25% are seen once. Roughly a tenth of the sample is taken by the ten largest. The sequences come from PBMCs from blood, collected roughly 5 days after vaccination. These receptors were collected from a man in his fifties who received an inactivated influenza vaccine. Donor details come from another sample of the same person, matched by shared clones.

The sample holds a few counts of this clonotype. V and J are TRBV5-5 and TRBJ1-5; D gene unclear. The CDR3 runs to 14 residues. Trimming removed 4 bases at V and 6 bases at J, with 14 bases between. The germline gives CDR1 SGHKS, CDR2 YYEKEE (reference sequence). The CDR3 nucleotides read TGTGCCAGCAGCCGGATCGCAGGAAGTCAGCCCCAGCATTTT. Translation gives CASSRIAGSQPQHF.

The CDR3 nucleotides are TGTGCCAGCAGCTTAGCCATGGTGACAGGGGGGGCCGGGGAGCTGTTTTTT. This sequence encodes CASSLAMVTGGAGELFF. This chain joins TRBV7-2 and TRBJ2-2, with TRBD1 matching 9 bases. Germline V gives CDR1 SGHTA, CDR2 FQGNSA. V trimming: 0 bases; J trimming: 6 bases; junction bases outside the gene matches: 8. There are 17 residues in the CDR3.

This clonotype came up a few times. This sequence joins TRBV29-1 and TRBJ2-1; possibly TRBD1 or TRBD2 for D (5 bases each). CDR1 SQVTM and CDR2 ANQGSEA come from the germline V gene. V lost 4 bases, J lost 0 bases, and 16 bases lay in between. This CDR3 spans 16 amino acids. CDR3 sequence reads: CSVATPGPSSYNEQFF. In nucleotides, the CDR3 is TGCAGCGTTGCTACTCCGGGACCAAGCTCCTACAATGAGCAGTTCTTC.

This clonotype turned up a few times. The CDR3: CSASPTSGSGGTQYF. CDR3 sequence (DNA): TGCAGTGCTAGCCCGACTAGCGGGAGCGGAGGGACCCAGTACTTC. This chain uses TRBV20-1 with TRBJ2-5; 12 positions match TRBD2. The V gene end was trimmed by 3 bases and the J gene end by 7 bases; junction bases not matched to a gene: 9. Germline CDR1 is DFQATT and CDR2 is SNEGSKA (reference sequence). CDR3 length: 15 residues.

A few counts support this clonotype. This chain joins TRBV6-1 and TRBJ1-6, with 10 bases matching TRBD1. Trimming cost V 7 bases and J 7 bases; bases outside gene matches: 7. Germline V CDR1 and CDR2: MNHNS, SASEGT. The CDR3 is 15 residues long. CDR3 sequence reads: CASNLGQGGNSPLHF. The CDR3 DNA is TGTGCCAGCAACCTCGGACAGGGGGGGAATTCACCCCTCCACTTT.

On this clonotype: One end of the junction fails to match germline, which may point to a read error. The chain links TRBV18 to TRBJ2-7, with TRBD1 as a possible D gene (6 bases). CDR3 length equals 13 residues. Germline CDR1 and CDR2: KGHSH and LQKENI. The CDR3 sequence is CASSGTFSYEQCF. In DNA form, the CDR3 reads TGTGCCAGCTCCGGGACATTCTCCTACGAGCAGTGCTTC.

In its sample, this clonotype was seen a few times. The chain is built from TRBV5-6 and TRBJ2-3, with D perhaps TRBD2 (5 bases). Germline V gene sequence: CDR1 SGHDT, CDR2 YYEEEE. Trimming stripped 2 bases from V and 2 bases from J, with 24 bases between. The CDR3 totals 19 residues. The CDR3: CASSFFRVDSPWPTDTQYF. In DNA form, the CDR3 reads TGTGCCAGCAGCTTTTTTCGTGTGGACTCTCCGTGGCCCACAGATACGCAGTATTTT.

V usage is TRBV5-1 and J usage is TRBJ2-7, with unresolved D. V lost 0 bases and J lost 2, with 12 bases in between. Germline CDR1 and CDR2: SGHRS and YFSETQ. The CDR3 is made up of 15 amino acids. In DNA, the CDR3 is TGCGCCAGCAGCTTGGAGTCGGGCGCCGCCTACGAGCAGTACTTC. Translated, it gives CASSLESGAAYEQYF.

V and J are TRBV11-1 and TRBJ2-2; possibly TRBD2 for D (6 bases). From germline, CDR1 is SGHAT and CDR2 FQDESV (reference sequence). V was trimmed by 1 base and J by 6 bases, leaving 9 bases between them. CDR3 size: 14 residues. CDR3 residues: CASSLVGGAGELFF. The CDR3 DNA follows: TGTGCCAGCAGCTTAGTCGGGGGTGCCGGGGAGCTGTTTTTT. The entire variable domain, with the rest obtained from reference TRBV11-1 and TRBJ2-2, is as follows: EAEVAQSPRYKITEKSQAVAFWCDPISGHATLYWYRQILGQGPELLVQFQDESVVDDSQLPKDRFSAERLKGVDSTLKIQPAELGDSAMYLCASSLVGGAGELFFGEGSRLTVL.

This clonotype has a handful of counts. The J gene is TRBJ1-1, the V gene TRBV12-3 or TRBV12-4; D gene ambiguous. The CDR3 loop spans 13 amino acids. V lost 6 bases and J 1 base, leaving 9 bases between the germline ends. This chain's CDR3 is CASSYTENTEAFF. CDR3 nucleotide sequence: TGTGCCAGCAGCTATACAGAGAACACTGAAGCTTTCTTT.

The V gene is TRBV28, the J gene TRBJ2-7, with TRBD2 identical over 7 bases. Germline CDR1 MDHEN, CDR2 SYDVKM. V was pared by 5 bases and J by 3 bases, with 10 bases of the junction left unmatched. The CDR3 sequence is 15 residues long. CDR3 amino acids: CASSLQTGGNYEQYF. The CDR3 nucleotides read TGTGCCAGCAGTCTGCAAACGGGGGGTAACTACGAGCAGTACTTC.

This clonotype was found many times. The genes are TRBV7-6 and TRBJ2-5; D not resolved. This CDR3 contains 15 residues. The V and J ends lost 2 bases and 0 bases respectively, with 10 bases between them. The germline CDR1 and CDR2 sequences are SGHVS and FNYEAQ. CDR3 nucleotide sequence: TGTGCCAGCAGCTTAAGTGGTCAGTACCAAGAGACCCAGTACTTC. Translated: CASSLSGQYQETQYF.

The V call is TRBV5-1, the J call TRBJ2-1; D may be TRBD2 (6 bases). The CDR3 is made up of 13 amino acids. Trimming removed 7 bases at V and 10 bases at J, with 18 bases between. Germline CDR1 SGHRS, CDR2 YFSETQ. The CDR3 is CASRRDWSSEQFF. In nucleotides, the CDR3 is TGCGCCAGCCGCCGGGACTGGTCCAGCGAGCAGTTCTTC.

Only a few counts were recorded for this clonotype. The rearrangement links TRBV5-6 to TRBJ2-2, with 8 bases aligning to TRBD1. This CDR3 is built from 15 residues. With 4 bases clipped from V and 0 bases from J, the junction kept 2 bases outside the gene matches. Germline V gene lookup returns CDR1 SGHDT and CDR2 YYEEEE. The CDR3 DNA reads TGTGCCAGCAGCGAGACAGGGGCGAACACCGGGGAGCTGTTTTTT. Translation gives CASSETGANTGELFF.

To note about this clonotype: A read error may explain this, as a much larger clone is one base away. V gene TRBV6-1 combines with J gene TRBJ2-5; D not certain. The germline gives CDR1 MNHNS, CDR2 SASEGT. The V gene lost 2 bases and the J gene lost 0 bases, with 7 bases spanning the gap. The CDR3 has 14 amino acids. CDR3 protein: CASSEQPYQETQYF. As DNA, the CDR3 is TGTGCCAGCAGTGAACAGCCGTACCAAGAGACCCAGTACTTC.

This rearrangement joins TRBV5-1 to TRBJ1-1, with 7 bases matching TRBD1. The CDR3 covers 15 residues. V was pared by 2 bases and J by 1 base, with 5 bases of the junction left unmatched. From germline, CDR1 is SGHRS and CDR2 YFSETQ. The CDR3 DNA follows: TGCGCCAGCAGCTTCCGGGACAGTGAGAACACTGAAGCTTTCTTT. Protein sequence: CASSFRDSENTEAFF.

This clonotype has ten or more counts. This chain connects TRBV12-3 or TRBV12-4 to TRBJ2-2; 9 bases line up with TRBD2. Unmatched junction bases numbered 11, after V lost 5 bases and J lost 7 bases. The CDR3 is 16 residues long. The CDR3 region is CASSPFLAGIGGELFF. In DNA form, the CDR3 reads TGTGCCAGCAGTCCCTTTCTAGCGGGAATCGGCGGGGAGCTGTTTTTT.

At least ten counts were recorded for this clonotype. The chain combines TRBV24-1 with TRBJ1-2; 7 nucleotides agree with TRBD1. The germline CDR1 and CDR2 sequences are KGHDR and SFDVKD. The CDR3 contains 13 residues. V gave up 3 bases and J gave up 8 bases; unmatched junction bases: 5. CDR3 sequence (DNA): TGTGCCACCAGTGATGGCGACAGGGAAGGCTACACCTTC. This sequence encodes CATSDGDREGYTF.

Many counts were recorded for this clonotype. This chain connects TRBV20-1 to TRBJ1-1; D gene unclear. The CDR3 is 11 amino acids. The germline CDR1 and CDR2 sequences are DFQATT and SNEGSKA (reference sequence). DNA of the CDR3: TGCAGCGCCTCACGGAACACTGAAGCTTTCTTT. This codes for CSASRNTEAFF.

With regard to this clonotype: A much larger clone lies a single base off, so this may be a read error. The chain recombines TRBV4-3 with TRBJ2-1, with 11 bases identical to TRBD2. The CDR3 covers 15 residues. Trimming took 6 bases from V and 5 from J; bases not matched to a gene: 6. Germline V gives CDR1 LGHNA, CDR2 YSLEER. This chain's CDR3 is CASRPGLAADNEQFF. As DNA, the CDR3 is TGCGCCAGCAGACCGGGACTAGCGGCTGACAATGAGCAGTTCTTC.

In its sample, this clonotype was seen a few times. The V and J genes are TRBV5-1 and TRBJ2-2; D might be TRBD1 (6 bases). CDR3 size: 16 residues. Germline CDR1 reads SGHRS; CDR2 reads YFSETQ. Trimming left V 0 bases short and J 5 bases short, with 14 bases between. The CDR3 DNA reads as TGCGCCAGCAGCTTGGACGCGCTCCAGGGGACCGGGGAGCTGTTTTTT. Translation: CASSLDALQGTGELFF.

V is TRBV12-3 or TRBV12-4 and J is TRBJ2-1; weak D call: TRBD2 (5 bases). The CDR3 runs to 17 residues. Trimming cost V 3 bases and J 1 base, with 16 bases left between them. In DNA form, the CDR3 reads TGTGCCAGCAGTTTCGGACTGCTAGCTATATCCTACAATGAGCAGTTCTTC. Its protein is CASSFGLLAISYNEQFF.

The chain recombines TRBV4-3 with TRBJ2-6; TRBD1 matches at 7 bases. This CDR3 is 17 amino acids long. The V gene end was trimmed by 1 base and the J gene end by 0 bases; junction bases not matched to a gene: 3. Germline values: CDR1 LGHNA, CDR2 YSLEER. CDR3 DNA sequence: TGCGCCAGCAGCCAAGGGGACAGACCCTCTGGGGCCAACGTCCTGACTTTC. Translation gives CASSQGDRPSGANVLTF.

The rearrangement links TRBV10-2 to TRBJ2-7; TRBD2 is a possible D gene (6 bases). Per germline, CDR1 WSHSY and CDR2 SAAADI. The V gene lost 6 bases and the J gene lost 4 bases, with 22 bases spanning the gap. The CDR3 sequence is 16 residues long. For the CDR3, the DNA is TGCGCCAGCAGCTTTACAAACGGGGGAGTTCAATACGAGCAGTACTTC. Its translation: CASSFTNGGVQYEQYF.

This clonotype appeared a few times. The chain couples TRBV12-3 or TRBV12-4 to TRBJ1-4; D is uncertain. The CDR3 is 14 amino acids. V gave up 6 bases and J gave up 7 bases, with 15 bases separating them. The CDR3 nucleotides are TGTGCCAGCAGGAGACCGGGAGGTAGTGAAAAACTGTTTTTT. It codes for CASRRPGGSEKLFF.